This entry lists 30 T cell receptor beta chains sequenced from one sample in a study of vaccination and CD4 T cells after COVID-19. Treatment described: approximately nine-day PBMC culture with coronavirus spike peptide pools or control peptides (ViraFEST assay). The unexposed donor provided CD4+ T cells, which were taken before the COVID-19 pandemic (2011-2018). Their target antigens are unknown. The Oncomine TCR Beta short-read assay sequenced DNA from cultured CD4+ T cells. TCRdb re-derived calls from the PCR reads in MiXCR, one entry per CDR3 protein. The table has about 1,400 distinct CDR3 sequences, approximately 20% seen once. Sequenced: CD4+ T cells from blood, cultured in vitro. These receptors came from a human donor in good health.

This clonotype is medium-sized within its sample. The chain combines TRBV20-1 with TRBJ1-2; 7 bases fit TRBD1. In germline, CDR1 is DFQATT, CDR2 SNEGSKA (reference sequence). The V gene end was trimmed by 7 bases and the J gene end by 8 bases; junction bases not matched to a gene: 7. The CDR3 totals 11 residues. The chain's CDR3 is CSVPTGEGYTF. The CDR3 nucleotides are TGCAGTGTCCCCACAGGGGAAGGCTACACCTTC.

This clonotype has just a few counts. The rearrangement uses TRBV15 and TRBJ2-7; 8 bases line up with TRBD1. V was pared by 2 bases and J by 11 bases, with 8 bases of the junction left unmatched. Germline V gene lookup returns CDR1 LNHNV and CDR2 YYDKDF (reference sequence). This CDR3 is 13 amino acids long. In DNA form, the CDR3 reads TGTGCCACCAGCAGATCCGGACAGGGAGTGAAGTACTTC. Its protein is CATSRSGQGVKYF.

V is TRBV18 and J is TRBJ2-3; a weak D match, TRBD2 (6 bases). Trimming took 4 bases from V and 5 from J, leaving 16 bases between them. Germline values: CDR1 KGHSH, CDR2 LQKENI. There are 15 residues in the CDR3. The chain's CDR3 is CASSRDPGGIDTQYF. In DNA, the CDR3 is TGTGCCAGCTCACGCGATCCCGGAGGGATAGATACGCAGTATTTT.

The CDR3 loop is CSARAGSNEKLFF. CDR3 nucleotide sequence: TGCAGTGCTAGAGCCGGTTCTAATGAAAAACTGTTTTTT. The chain combines TRBV20-1 with TRBJ1-4; D is ambiguous. Germline V gives CDR1 DFQATT, CDR2 SNEGSKA (reference sequence). V gave up 1 base and J gave up 3 bases, with 6 bases separating them. The CDR3 extends over 13 amino acids.

The genes are TRBV7-8 and TRBJ2-1; 11 bases align to TRBD2. Germline V gene sequence: CDR1 SGHVS, CDR2 FQNEAQ. The junction had 0 bases not matched to a gene; V was cut back by 2 bases and J by 6 bases. The CDR3 spans 14 residues. Here the CDR3 reads CASSLTSGSNEQFF. The CDR3 bases are TGTGCCAGCAGCTTAACTAGCGGGAGCAATGAGCAGTTCTTC.

This clonotype was seen more than once but under ten times. The chain couples TRBV6-1 to TRBJ1-3, with D possibly being TRBD1 (5 bases). Between the trimmed V and J ends, which lost 8 bases and 0 bases, there was a span of 14 bases. The CDR3 consists of 15 residues. Per germline, CDR1 MNHNS and CDR2 SASEGT. The CDR3: CASGSLGGSGNTIYF. CDR3 coding DNA: TGTGCCAGCGGATCCTTGGGGGGCTCTGGAAACACCATATATTTT.

V gene TRBV7-3 combines with J gene TRBJ2-6; D gene uncertain. The length of the CDR3 is 15 residues. Germline loops: CDR1 SGHTA, CDR2 FQGTGA. Trimming cost V 6 bases and J 0 bases, with 9 bases left between them. This CDR3 reads CASRPGFSGANVLTF. As DNA, the CDR3 is TGTGCCAGCAGGCCTGGGTTCTCTGGGGCCAACGTCCTGACTTTC.

This clonotype counts as hyperexpanded (1% or more). The V call is TRBV10-3, the J call TRBJ2-7, with 9 positions matching TRBD1. The CDR3 is made up of 14 amino acids. V shed 6 bases and J 4 bases; nucleotides not matched to a gene: 7. The germline CDR1 and CDR2 sequences are ENHRY and SYGVKD. In DNA form, the CDR3 reads TGTGCCATCAGCCGGGACAGGGATTCTTACGAGCAGTACTTC. Protein: CAISRDRDSYEQYF.

This chain links TRBV7-2 with TRBJ2-7; 9 bases line up with TRBD1. The V and J ends lost 6 bases and 6 bases, in that order; junction bases with no gene match: 9. Germline loops: CDR1 SGHTA, CDR2 FQGNSA. CDR3 size: 14 residues. CDR3 protein: CASRNRDRASEQYF. CDR3 sequence (DNA): TGTGCCAGCAGAAACCGGGACAGGGCGTCCGAGCAGTACTTC.

The gene calls are TRBV5-1 and TRBJ2-3; 8 positions match TRBD2. The V gene end was trimmed by 0 bases and the J gene end by 5 bases; junction bases not matched to a gene: 11. The CDR3 length is 17 residues. CDR1 and CDR2 (germline): SGHRS, YFSETQ. The CDR3, as DNA: TGCGCCAGCAGCTTGGTAGGGACTAGAGAGTTTTTAGATACGCAGTATTTT. The encoded protein is CASSLVGTREFLDTQYF.

The chain employs TRBV5-4 and TRBJ2-7; 13 bases agree with TRBD2. CDR3 size: 14 residues. The germline CDR1 and CDR2 sequences are SGHNT and YYREEE (reference sequence). Trimming removed 4 bases from V and 4 bases from J; junction bases left unmatched: 2. The CDR3 coding sequence is TGTGCCAGCAGCCCGGGACTAGCGGGATACGAGCAGTACTTC. Its translation is CASSPGLAGYEQYF.

In this sample, this clonotype turned up a few times. The CDR3: CASSQVDGVAQFF. The CDR3 bases are TGTGCCAGCAGCCAAGTTGATGGGGTAGCGCAGTTCTTC. This chain links TRBV14 with TRBJ2-1; D is unresolved. From germline, CDR1 is SGHDN and CDR2 FVKESK. CDR3 length equals 13 residues. V gave up 1 base and J gave up 12 bases, with 13 bases separating them. Full variable domain (remainder filled in from reference TRBV14 and TRBJ2-1): EAGVTQFPSHSVIEKGQTVTLRCDPISGHDNLYWYRRVMGKEIKFLLHFVKESKQDESGMPNNRFLAERTGGTYSTLKVQPAELEDSGVYFCASSQVDGVAQFFGPGTRLTVL.

V usage is TRBV20-1 and J usage is TRBJ2-3; TRBD2 agrees at 8 bases. Germline V gene lookup returns CDR1 DFQATT and CDR2 SNEGSKA (reference sequence). Losses at the gene ends were 8 bases for V and 0 bases for J; bases not matched to a gene: 13. The CDR3 has 16 amino acids. The CDR3 is CSREVAGGPSTDTQYF. In DNA, the CDR3 is TGCAGTCGGGAGGTGGCGGGAGGCCCGAGCACAGATACGCAGTATTTT.

This clonotype is classed as medium-sized. The rearrangement links TRBV6-1 to TRBJ1-6, with no clear D. Between the trimmed V and J ends, which lost 6 bases and 10 bases, there was a span of 16 bases. Germline CDR1 reads MNHNS; CDR2 reads SASEGT. The CDR3 spans 14 residues. The CDR3 bases are TGTGCCAGCAGCCCTGGGAGTGGGAACTCACCCCTCCACTTT. Its translation: CASSPGSGNSPLHF.

CDR3 coding DNA: TGTGCCAGCTCACCATCCCCGGCAGGGGGCACAGATACGCAGTATTTT. Translated, it gives CASSPSPAGGTDTQYF. This chain uses TRBV18 with TRBJ2-3; D may be TRBD1 (6 bases). The CDR3 is 16 residues long. CDR1 and CDR2 from the germline V gene are KGHSH and LQKENI. V was cut by 2 bases and J by 1 base, with 13 bases left in between.

The chain employs TRBV30 and TRBJ2-7; 7 bases match TRBD1. Germline CDR1 reads GTSNPN; CDR2 reads SVGIG (reference sequence). The CDR3 is 13 residues long. V trimming: 2 bases; J trimming: 5 bases; junction bases outside the gene matches: 6. The CDR3 here is CAWSYRDRDEQYF. DNA of the CDR3: TGTGCCTGGAGTTACCGGGACAGAGACGAGCAGTACTTC.

The V and J genes are TRBV12-3 or TRBV12-4 and TRBJ1-4, with a tentative D call TRBD1 (5 bases). This CDR3 region has 16 residues. V lost 5 bases, J lost 3 bases, and 16 bases lay in between. The CDR3 DNA reads TGTGCCAGCAGTCCCCGGGGGATTGGGGCTAATGAAAAACTGTTTTTT. It is translated as CASSPRGIGANEKLFF.

J is TRBJ2-3 and V is TRBV5-1; 7 nucleotides match TRBD2. V dropped 4 bases and J dropped 0; count of bases not matched to a gene: 8. This CDR3 spans 16 amino acids. CDR1 is SGHRS and CDR2 is YFSETQ in the germline V gene. In DNA form, the CDR3 reads TGCGCCAGCAGCCCAACCTTTAGCGGGAGCACAGATACGCAGTATTTT. This translates into CASSPTFSGSTDTQYF. Drawing the rest from reference TRBV5-1 and TRBJ2-3, the complete variable domain is KAGVTQTPRYLIKTRGQQVTLSCSPISGHRSVSWYQQTPGQGLQFLFEYFSETQRNKGNFPGRFSGRQFSNSRSEMNVSTLELGDSALYLCASSPTFSGSTDTQYFGPGTRLTVL.

Only a few counts were recorded for this clonotype. The chain couples TRBV20-1 to TRBJ2-1; 13 positions agree with TRBD2. Per the germline V gene, CDR1 is DFQATT and CDR2 is SNEGSKA (reference sequence). The length of the CDR3 is 15 residues. V lost 6 bases, J lost 5 bases, and 7 bases stayed unmatched. The DNA for the CDR3 is TGCAGTGCCACCAAACTAGCGGGAGGGGACAATGAGCAGTTCTTC. The encoded protein is CSATKLAGGDNEQFF.

The gene calls are TRBV5-1 and TRBJ2-7, with D unresolved. CDR1 and CDR2 (germline): SGHRS, YFSETQ. This CDR3 region has 14 residues. V lost 5 bases, J lost 0 bases, and 12 bases lay in between. CDR3 residues: CASRPNLGSYEQYF. Written as DNA, the CDR3 is TGCGCCAGCAGACCAAACTTAGGCTCCTACGAGCAGTACTTC.

This clonotype rates as medium-sized. The CDR3 DNA sequence: TGTGCCAGCAGTTACTCTCGGAACACCGCCTATGGCTACACCTTC. Amino acids: CASSYSRNTAYGYTF. V and J are TRBV6-5 and TRBJ1-2; D unresolved. Trimming stripped 0 bases from V and 4 bases from J, with 12 bases between. Germline lookup yields CDR1 MNHEY and CDR2 SVGAGI. This CDR3 region has 15 residues.

This clonotype was seen more than once but under ten times. The chain links TRBV11-1 to TRBJ2-7; possibly TRBD2 for D (5 bases). The CDR3 sequence is 13 residues long. Trimming left V 2 bases short and J 2 bases short, with 7 bases between. Germline loops: CDR1 SGHAT, CDR2 FQDESV (reference sequence). Here the CDR3 reads CASSLTGTYEQYF. The CDR3 DNA follows: TGTGCCAGCAGCTTAACGGGGACCTACGAGCAGTACTTC.

This chain links TRBV24-1 with TRBJ2-7; D call uncertain. V was shortened by 4 bases and J by 4 bases, with 4 bases between the two germline ends. The germline V gene has CDR1 KGHDR and CDR2 SFDVKD. The CDR3 totals 11 residues. CDR3 amino acids: CATSEAYEQYF. CDR3 bases: TGTGCCACCAGTGAGGCATACGAGCAGTACTTC.

The chain is built from TRBV20-1 and TRBJ2-7; no reliable D call. Trimming took 4 bases from V and 1 from J, leaving 14 bases between them. The CDR3 contains 14 residues. Germline V CDR1 and CDR2: DFQATT, SNEGSKA (reference sequence). CDR3 DNA sequence: TGCAGTGCTATAGTTTATGGACGGTCCTACGAGCAGTACTTC. It translates to CSAIVYGRSYEQYF.

There are a few counts of this clonotype. The J gene is TRBJ2-7, the V gene TRBV7-8; D might be TRBD1 (5 bases). CDR3 length: 12 residues. Germline values: CDR1 SGHVS, CDR2 FQNEAQ. Trimming cost V 6 bases and J 3 bases, with 9 bases left between them. CDR3 coding DNA: TGTGCCAGCAGGTTAACAGGCTACGAGCAGTACTTC. It yields the protein CASRLTGYEQYF.

The V and J genes are TRBV7-3 and TRBJ2-3, with 9 nucleotides matching TRBD2. The CDR3 extends over 15 amino acids. The V segment lost 5 bases and the J segment 2 bases; nucleotides outside the gene matches: 5. CDR1 and CDR2 from the germline V gene are SGHTA and FQGTGA. The DNA for the CDR3 is TGTGCCAGCAGCCCCGTAGCGGGGGCCACAGATACGCAGTATTTT. The encoded protein is CASSPVAGATDTQYF. Full variable domain (missing parts from reference TRBV7-3 and TRBJ2-3): GAGVSQTPSNKVTEKGKYVELRCDPISGHTALYWYRQSLGQGPEFLIYFQGTGAADDSGLPNDRFFAVRPEGSVSTLKIQRTERGDSAVYLCASSPVAGATDTQYFGPGTRLTVL.

In its sample, this clonotype was seen a few times. The J gene is TRBJ1-1, the V gene TRBV7-9; tentative D call: TRBD1 (6 bases). Germline CDR1 is SEHNR and CDR2 is FQNEAQ (reference sequence). V was shortened by 2 bases and J by 1 base, with 14 bases between the two germline ends. The CDR3 is made up of 16 amino acids. CDR3 in amino acids: CASSLPPGTTNTEAFF. The CDR3 region has the DNA TGTGCCAGCAGCTTACCTCCCGGGACAACGAACACTGAAGCTTTCTTT.

The V gene is TRBV20-1, the J gene TRBJ2-7, with TRBD2 as a possible D gene (6 bases). V dropped 0 bases and J dropped 5 bases, with 17 bases sitting between them. Germline V gene data show CDR1 as DFQATT and CDR2 as SNEGSKA (reference sequence). CDR3 length: 15 amino acids. The CDR3 bases are TGCAGTGCTAGAGATCCTAGGAGGGCGGCCCACGAGCAGTACTTC. Translating it yields CSARDPRRAAHEQYF.

V and J are TRBV27 and TRBJ2-7; the D is unclear. In germline, CDR1 is MNHEY, CDR2 SMNVEV (reference sequence). This CDR3 contains 13 residues. Trimming pared 6 bases from V and 5 bases from J, leaving 14 bases between. CDR3 sequence: CASSMGISHEQYF. The CDR3 region has the DNA TGTGCCAGCAGCATGGGGATAAGCCACGAGCAGTACTTC.

This clonotype turned up a few times. The chain joins TRBV7-9 to TRBJ2-2, with 9 nucleotides matching TRBD1. Germline CDR1 reads SEHNR; CDR2 reads FQNEAQ (reference sequence). The J segment lost 4 bases and the V segment lost 6 bases, leaving 9 bases of the junction unmatched. The CDR3 covers 16 residues. CDR3 sequence (DNA): TGTGCCAGCAGATCCTTACAGGGGGCGGTCACCGGGGAGCTGTTTTTT. As protein: CASRSLQGAVTGELFF.